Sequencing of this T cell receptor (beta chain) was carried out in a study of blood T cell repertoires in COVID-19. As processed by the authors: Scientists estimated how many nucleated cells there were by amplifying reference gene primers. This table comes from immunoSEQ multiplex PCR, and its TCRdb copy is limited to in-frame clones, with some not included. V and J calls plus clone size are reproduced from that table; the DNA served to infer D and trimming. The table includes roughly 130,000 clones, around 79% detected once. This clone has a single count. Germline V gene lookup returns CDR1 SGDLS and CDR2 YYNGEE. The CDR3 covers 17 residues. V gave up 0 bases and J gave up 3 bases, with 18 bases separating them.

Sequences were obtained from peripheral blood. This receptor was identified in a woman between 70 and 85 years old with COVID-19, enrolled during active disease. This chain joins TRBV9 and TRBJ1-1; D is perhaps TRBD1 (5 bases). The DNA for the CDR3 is TGTGCCAGCAGCGTAGGTGGATCATGGGGCACCGACACTGAAGCTTTCTTT. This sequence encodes CASSVGGSWGTDTEAFF.